Listed here are 18 T cell receptor beta chains from one sample, sequenced in a study of CD8 T cells in Susac syndrome. Random hexamers primed reverse transcription of about 0.5 to 1 ug RNA. Via MiXCR, TCRdb re-called the immunoSEQ multiplex PCR reads, giving one row per CDR3 protein. The table has about 130,000 distinct CDR3 sequences, around 94% seen once; the top ten hold approximately 0.13%. Sequencing input: CD4+ T cells from PBMCs. These receptors were taken from a human donor with multiple sclerosis.

The CDR3 spells CASRSEARYGYTF. In nucleotides, the CDR3 is TGTGCCAGTAGGTCCGAGGCCCGCTATGGCTACACCTTC. V is TRBV19 and J is TRBJ1-2; D gene unclear. V was shortened by 6 bases and J by 4 bases, with 12 bases between the two germline ends. The CDR3 has 13 residues. Germline CDR1 and CDR2: LNHDA and SQIVND (reference sequence). The full variable domain, its missing parts supplied by reference TRBV19 and TRBJ1-2, is DGGITQSPKYLFRKEGQNVTLSCEQNLNHDAMYWYRQDPGQGLRLIYYSQIVNDFQKGDIAEGYSVSREKKESFPLTVTSAQKNPTAFYLCASRSEARYGYTFGSGTRLTVV.

The chain has TRBV7-9 and TRBJ1-3; no clear D. Germline CDR1 and CDR2: SEHNR and FQNEAQ (reference sequence). The V gene lost 1 base and the J gene lost 4 bases, with 5 bases spanning the gap. The CDR3 is 13 residues long. The CDR3 loop reads CASSLESGNTIYF. The CDR3 DNA reads as TGTGCCAGCAGCTTAGAGTCCGGAAACACCATATATTTT.

V gene TRBV18 combines with J gene TRBJ1-4, with 7 nucleotides matching TRBD1. Trimming removed 6 bases from V and 2 bases from J; junction bases left unmatched: 3. The CDR3 spans 14 residues. Looked up from germline, CDR1 is KGHSH and CDR2 is LQKENI. This CDR3 is CASSAQGTNEKLFF. The CDR3 region has the DNA TGTGCCAGCTCGGCACAGGGGACTAATGAAAAACTGTTTTTT.

The chain has TRBV12-3 or TRBV12-4 and TRBJ1-5, with a weak D call TRBD1 (6 bases). The CDR3 is 16 residues long. The V gene lost 0 bases and the J gene lost 6 bases, with 15 bases spanning the gap. The CDR3 coding sequence is TGTGCCAGCAGTTTAGCTGCACAGGGAGTAAGTCAGCCCCAGCATTTT. The encoded protein is CASSLAAQGVSQPQHF.

This rearrangement joins TRBV7-8 to TRBJ1-2; D remains unclear. Germline V gene data show CDR1 as SGHVS and CDR2 as FQNEAQ. V was trimmed by 3 bases and J by 6 bases, leaving 14 bases between them. This CDR3 is 14 amino acids long. For the CDR3, the DNA is TGTGCCAGCAGCTTTAGGTCGGACGGGCATGGCTACACCTTC. Its protein is CASSFRSDGHGYTF.

The J gene is TRBJ1-2, the V gene TRBV18; D remains unclear. The CDR3 runs to 16 residues. Per the germline V gene, CDR1 is KGHSH and CDR2 is LQKENI. Trimming removed 8 bases from V and 0 bases from J, with 19 bases in between. The CDR3 sequence is CASPSGRNDSNYGYTF. DNA of the CDR3: TGTGCCAGCCCCTCCGGCCGAAACGACTCTAACTATGGCTACACCTTC.

This clonotype was seen just once. This CDR3 is CSVEDRGGGTSGIGANVLTF. Written as DNA, the CDR3 is TGCAGCGTTGAAGATCGAGGAGGAGGGACTAGCGGGATTGGGGCCAACGTCCTGACTTTC. The chain couples TRBV29-1 to TRBJ2-6; 13 bases are a match to TRBD2. Trimming at V came to 0 bases and at J to 3 bases, leaving 11 bases not matched to a gene. The CDR3 length is 20 residues. The V gene's germline CDR1 is SQVTM and CDR2 ANQGSEA.

The chain recombines TRBV29-1 with TRBJ2-2; TRBD2 aligns across 14 bases. The V and J ends lost 6 bases and 5 bases, in that order; junction bases with no gene match: 11. This CDR3 is built from 17 residues. Germline V gene lookup returns CDR1 SQVTM and CDR2 ANQGSEA. The DNA of the CDR3 is TGCAGCGTCACTCCTCCGGGACTAGCGGGAGTAACCGGGGAGCTGTTTTTT. It codes for CSVTPPGLAGVTGELFF.

This clonotype is a singleton in its sample. V usage is TRBV30 and J usage is TRBJ1-5; weak D call: TRBD1 (5 bases). Germline V lookup: CDR1 GTSNPN, CDR2 SVGIG (reference sequence). V lost 2 bases and J 5 bases, leaving 10 bases between the germline ends. The CDR3 spans 13 residues. DNA for the CDR3: TGTGCCTGGAGTCTCGGGGGGGATCAGCCCCAGCATTTT. Translating gives CAWSLGGDQPQHF.

The chain carries TRBV5-1 and TRBJ1-1, with no clear D. This CDR3 region has 14 residues. Trimming took 3 bases from V and 0 from J, leaving 9 bases between them. CDR1 is SGHRS, CDR2 YFSETQ, per germline. The CDR3 region is CASSSPVMNTEAFF. The CDR3 DNA follows: TGCGCCAGCAGCTCACCCGTTATGAACACTGAAGCTTTCTTT. The full variable domain, in which reference TRBV5-1 and TRBJ1-1 provide the parts outside the CDR3, is KAGVTQTPRYLIKTRGQQVTLSCSPISGHRSVSWYQQTPGQGLQFLFEYFSETQRNKGNFPGRFSGRQFSNSRSEMNVSTLELGDSALYLCASSSPVMNTEAFFGQGTRLTVV.

This chain uses TRBV29-1 with TRBJ1-1, with 8 positions matching TRBD1. Per germline, CDR1 SQVTM and CDR2 ANQGSEA. This CDR3 region has 12 residues. The V segment lost 6 bases and the J segment 5 bases; nucleotides outside the gene matches: 5. The CDR3 nucleotides are TGCAGCGTAGACAGGGGAGGGACTGAAGCTTTCTTT. The encoded protein is CSVDRGGTEAFF.

The chain couples TRBV18 to TRBJ2-3; D might be TRBD1 or TRBD2, each matching 6 bases. Germline loops: CDR1 KGHSH, CDR2 LQKENI. The CDR3 is 18 residues long. V was trimmed by 0 bases and J by 0 bases, leaving 16 bases between them. CDR3 residues: CASSPPFPPGASTDTQYF. CDR3 sequence (DNA): TGTGCCAGCTCACCACCATTTCCCCCGGGGGCGAGCACAGATACGCAGTATTTT.

V usage is TRBV6-1 and J usage is TRBJ2-3; 10 bases map to TRBD2. The CDR3 length is 16 residues. CDR1 is MNHNS and CDR2 is SASEGT in the germline V gene. V trimming: 4 bases; J trimming: 6 bases; junction bases outside the gene matches: 10. CDR3 in amino acids: CASSARTSGRPDTQYF. In DNA, the CDR3 is TGTGCCAGCAGTGCGCGGACTAGCGGACGACCTGATACGCAGTATTTT.

The V call is TRBV6-5, the J call TRBJ1-1, with TRBD1 identical over 7 bases. V shed 7 bases and J 4 bases; nucleotides not matched to a gene: 0. The CDR3 extends over 11 amino acids. Germline CDR1 is MNHEY and CDR2 is SVGAGI. CDR3 sequence reads: CASNRGTEAFF. CDR3 nucleotides: TGTGCCAGCAACAGGGGCACTGAAGCTTTCTTT.

This chain links TRBV14 with TRBJ2-1; TRBD2 agrees at 14 bases. The CDR3 contains 17 residues. Germline V gives CDR1 SGHDN, CDR2 FVKESK. V trimming: 0 bases; J trimming: 9 bases; junction bases outside the gene matches: 7. DNA for the CDR3: TGTGCCAGCAGCCAAGAGATGGGACTAGCGGGAGTAAGTGAGCAGTTCTTC. Translating it yields CASSQEMGLAGVSEQFF.

The V and J genes are TRBV30 and TRBJ2-5; 10 positions match TRBD1. From germline, CDR1 is GTSNPN and CDR2 SVGIG (reference sequence). This CDR3 has 16 residues. J was trimmed by 1 base and V by 5 bases; bases with no gene match: 10. The CDR3 sequence is CAWSGQTGGRQETQYF. For the CDR3, the DNA is TGTGCCTGGTCAGGCCAGACAGGGGGCCGCCAAGAGACCCAGTACTTC.

J is TRBJ2-1 and V is TRBV19; D is uncertain. Trimming stripped 4 bases from V and 8 bases from J, with 21 bases between. The CDR3 loop spans 16 amino acids. Germline V lookup: CDR1 LNHDA, CDR2 SQIVND (reference sequence). CDR3 sequence: CASSTLARRARDEQFF. The CDR3 DNA is TGTGCCAGTAGTACCCTTGCGAGAAGGGCCCGGGATGAGCAGTTCTTC.

CDR3 protein: CASSPTSGTVGPTDTQYF. CDR3 DNA sequence: TGCGCCAGCAGCCCGACTAGCGGGACGGTGGGGCCCACAGATACGCAGTATTTT. This chain links TRBV4-1 with TRBJ2-3; 11 positions agree with TRBD2. The CDR3 length is 18 residues. CDR1 and CDR2 (germline): MGHRA, YSYEKL. V shed 4 bases, J shed 2 bases, and the junction held 11 bases outside the gene matches.